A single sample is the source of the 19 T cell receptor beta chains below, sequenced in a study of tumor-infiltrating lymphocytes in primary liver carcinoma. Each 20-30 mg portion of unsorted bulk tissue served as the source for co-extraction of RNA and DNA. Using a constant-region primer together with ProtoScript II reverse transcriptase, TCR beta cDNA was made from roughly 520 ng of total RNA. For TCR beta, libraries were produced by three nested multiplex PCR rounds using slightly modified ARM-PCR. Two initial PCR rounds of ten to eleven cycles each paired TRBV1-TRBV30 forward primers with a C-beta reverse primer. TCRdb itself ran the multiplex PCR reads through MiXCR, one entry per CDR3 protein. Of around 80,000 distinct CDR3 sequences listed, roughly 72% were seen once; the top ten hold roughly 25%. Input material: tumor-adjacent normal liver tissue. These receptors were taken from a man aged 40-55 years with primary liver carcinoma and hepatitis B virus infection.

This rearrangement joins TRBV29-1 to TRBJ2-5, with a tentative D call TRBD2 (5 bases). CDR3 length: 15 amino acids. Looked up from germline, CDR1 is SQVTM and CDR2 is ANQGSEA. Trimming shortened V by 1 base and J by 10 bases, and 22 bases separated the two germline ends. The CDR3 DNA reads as TGCAGCGTTGAAGGACCCGGGCACTTCCAAGAGGGCCAGTACTTC. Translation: CSVEGPGHFQEGQYF.

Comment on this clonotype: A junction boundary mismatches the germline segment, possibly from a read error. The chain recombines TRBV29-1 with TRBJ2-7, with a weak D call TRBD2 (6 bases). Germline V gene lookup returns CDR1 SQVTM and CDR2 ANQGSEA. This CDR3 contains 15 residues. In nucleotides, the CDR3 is TGCAGCGTAGAAGATCCAGGAGGGAACTCCTACGAGCTGTACTTC. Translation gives CSVEDPGGNSYELYF.

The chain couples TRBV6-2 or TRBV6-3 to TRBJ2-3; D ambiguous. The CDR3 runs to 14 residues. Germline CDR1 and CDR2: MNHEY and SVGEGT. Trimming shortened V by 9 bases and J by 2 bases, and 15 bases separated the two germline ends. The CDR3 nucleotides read TGTGCCAGTAATACAAACTTCGCCACAGATACGCAGTATTTT. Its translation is CASNTNFATDTQYF.

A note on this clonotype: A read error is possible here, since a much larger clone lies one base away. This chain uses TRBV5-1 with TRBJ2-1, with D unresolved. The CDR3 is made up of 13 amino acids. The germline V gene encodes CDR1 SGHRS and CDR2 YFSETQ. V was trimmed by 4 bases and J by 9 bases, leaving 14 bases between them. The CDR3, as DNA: TGCGCCAGCAGCCCTAGTTCTAAGTGTGAGCAGTTCTTC. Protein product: CASSPSSKCEQFF.

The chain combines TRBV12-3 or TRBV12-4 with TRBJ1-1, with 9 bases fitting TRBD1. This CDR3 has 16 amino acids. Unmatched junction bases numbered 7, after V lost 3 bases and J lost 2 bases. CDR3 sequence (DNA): TGTGCCAGCAGTTTCATCTTGGGACAGGGAAACACTGAAGCTTTCTTT. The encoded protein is CASSFILGQGNTEAFF.

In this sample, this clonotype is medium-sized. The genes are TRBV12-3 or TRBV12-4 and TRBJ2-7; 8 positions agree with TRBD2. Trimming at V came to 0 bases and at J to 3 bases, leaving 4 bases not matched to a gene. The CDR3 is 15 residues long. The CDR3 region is CASSLASGANYEQYF. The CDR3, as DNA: TGTGCCAGCAGTTTAGCTAGCGGGGCCAACTACGAGCAGTACTTC.

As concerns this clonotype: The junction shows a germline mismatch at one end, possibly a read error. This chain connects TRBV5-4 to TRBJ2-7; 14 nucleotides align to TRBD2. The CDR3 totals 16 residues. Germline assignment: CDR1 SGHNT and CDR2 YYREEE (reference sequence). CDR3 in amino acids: CASSDPGLAGDYEQYF. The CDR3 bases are TGTGCAAGCAGTGATCCGGGACTAGCGGGGGACTACGAGCAGTACTTC.

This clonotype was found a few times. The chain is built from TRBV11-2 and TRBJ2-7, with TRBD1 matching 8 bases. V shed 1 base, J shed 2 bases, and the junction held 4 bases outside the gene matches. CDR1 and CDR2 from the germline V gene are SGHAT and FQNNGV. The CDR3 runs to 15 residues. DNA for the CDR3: TGTGCCAGCAGCTTAGGCAGGGGGCTTACCTACGAGCAGTACTTC. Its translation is CASSLGRGLTYEQYF.

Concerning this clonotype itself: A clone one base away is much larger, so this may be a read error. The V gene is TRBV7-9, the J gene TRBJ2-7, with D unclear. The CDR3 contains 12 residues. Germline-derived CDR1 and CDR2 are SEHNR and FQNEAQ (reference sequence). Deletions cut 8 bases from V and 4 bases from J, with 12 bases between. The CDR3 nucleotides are TGTGCCAGCGGCCTTCGTGGATACGAGCAGTACTTC. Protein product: CASGLRGYEQYF.

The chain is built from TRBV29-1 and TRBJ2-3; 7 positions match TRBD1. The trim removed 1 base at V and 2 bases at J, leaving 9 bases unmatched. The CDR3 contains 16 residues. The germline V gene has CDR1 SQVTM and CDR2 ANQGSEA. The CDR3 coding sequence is TGCAGCGTTGAAGCCCCAGACAGGGAGACCACAGATACGCAGTATTTT. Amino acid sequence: CSVEAPDRETTDTQYF.

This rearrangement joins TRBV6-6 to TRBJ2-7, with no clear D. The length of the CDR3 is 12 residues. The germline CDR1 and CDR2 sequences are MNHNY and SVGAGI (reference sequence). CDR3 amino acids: CVGSGRVGEQYF. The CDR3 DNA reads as TGTGTCGGCAGTGGTAGGGTCGGTGAGCAGTACTTC.

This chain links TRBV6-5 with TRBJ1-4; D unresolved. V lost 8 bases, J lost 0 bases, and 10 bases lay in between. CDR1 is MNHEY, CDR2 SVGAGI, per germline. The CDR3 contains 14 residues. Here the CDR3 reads CASRLVATNEKLFF. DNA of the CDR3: TGTGCCAGCCGGCTAGTAGCAACTAATGAAAAACTGTTTTTT.

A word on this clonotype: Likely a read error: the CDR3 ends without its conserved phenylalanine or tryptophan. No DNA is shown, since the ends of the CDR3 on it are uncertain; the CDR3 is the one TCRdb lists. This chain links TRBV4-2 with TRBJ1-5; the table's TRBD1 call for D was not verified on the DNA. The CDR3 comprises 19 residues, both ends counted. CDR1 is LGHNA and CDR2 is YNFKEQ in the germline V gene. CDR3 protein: CASRQGEGSGQLSNQPQQY.

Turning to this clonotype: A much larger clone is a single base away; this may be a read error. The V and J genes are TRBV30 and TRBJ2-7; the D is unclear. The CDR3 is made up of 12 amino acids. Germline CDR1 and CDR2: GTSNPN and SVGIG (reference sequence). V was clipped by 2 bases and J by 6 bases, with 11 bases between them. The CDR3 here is CAWSSVNVEQYF. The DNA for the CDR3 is TGTGCCTGGAGTTCGGTTAATGTCGAGCAGTACTTC.

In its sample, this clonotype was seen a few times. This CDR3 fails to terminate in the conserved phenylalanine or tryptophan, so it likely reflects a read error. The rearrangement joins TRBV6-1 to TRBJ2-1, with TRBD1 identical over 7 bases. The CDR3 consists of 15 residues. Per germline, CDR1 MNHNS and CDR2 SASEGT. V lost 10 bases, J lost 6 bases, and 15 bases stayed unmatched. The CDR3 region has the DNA TGTGCCATCAGGCCGAGTTTTGACAGGGCCAATGAGCAGTTCTTA. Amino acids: CAIRPSFDRANEQFL.

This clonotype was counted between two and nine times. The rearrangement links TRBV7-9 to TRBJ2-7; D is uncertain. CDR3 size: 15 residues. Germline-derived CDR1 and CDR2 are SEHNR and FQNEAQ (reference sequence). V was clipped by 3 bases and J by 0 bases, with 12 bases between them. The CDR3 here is CASSLDPQTSYEQYF. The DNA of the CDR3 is TGTGCCAGCAGCTTGGACCCCCAAACCTCCTACGAGCAGTACTTC.

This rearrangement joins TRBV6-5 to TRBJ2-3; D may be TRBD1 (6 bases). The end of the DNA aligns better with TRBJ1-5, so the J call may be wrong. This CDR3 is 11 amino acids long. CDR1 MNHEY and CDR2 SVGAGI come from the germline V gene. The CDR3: CACRDTDTQHF. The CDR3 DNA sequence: TGTGCCTGTAGGGACACAGATACGCAGCATTTT.

Here the CDR3 reads CASSLVHFWELFF. CDR3 bases: TGTGCCAGCAGTTTGGTACATTTCTGGGAGCTGTTTTTT. The chain uses TRBV11-1 and TRBJ2-2; D not resolved. The CDR3 length is 13 residues. Trimming cost V 6 bases and J 9 bases, with 14 bases left between them. Per the germline V gene, CDR1 is SGHAT and CDR2 is FQDESV (reference sequence).

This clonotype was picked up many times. The CDR3 reads CASSEGEGQGANTEAFF. In nucleotides, the CDR3 is TGTGCCAGCAGTGAAGGTGAAGGGCAGGGGGCTAACACTGAAGCTTTCTTT. This chain links TRBV6-1 with TRBJ1-1; TRBD1 agrees at 8 bases. The CDR3 is 17 amino acids. Germline V gives CDR1 MNHNS, CDR2 SASEGT. V lost 1 base and J lost 2; bases outside the gene matches: 9.